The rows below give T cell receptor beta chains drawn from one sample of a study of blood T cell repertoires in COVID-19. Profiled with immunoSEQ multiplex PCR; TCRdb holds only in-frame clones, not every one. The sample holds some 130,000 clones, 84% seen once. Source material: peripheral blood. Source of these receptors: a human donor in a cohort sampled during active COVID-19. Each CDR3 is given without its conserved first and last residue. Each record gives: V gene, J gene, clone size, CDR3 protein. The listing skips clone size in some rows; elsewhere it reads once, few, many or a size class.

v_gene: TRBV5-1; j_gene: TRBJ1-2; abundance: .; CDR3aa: ASSLDPVNYGYT
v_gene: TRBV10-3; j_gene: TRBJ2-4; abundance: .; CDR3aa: AIKDRSLDIQY
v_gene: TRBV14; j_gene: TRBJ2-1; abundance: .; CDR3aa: ASSPIAGVYYNEQF
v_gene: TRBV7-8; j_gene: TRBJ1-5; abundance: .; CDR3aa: ASSMDSHSNQPQH
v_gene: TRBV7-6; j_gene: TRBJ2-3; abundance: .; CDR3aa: ASSPNPGGAGGHTDTQY
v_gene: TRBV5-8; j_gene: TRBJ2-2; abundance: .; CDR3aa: ASSLQAGARMGELF
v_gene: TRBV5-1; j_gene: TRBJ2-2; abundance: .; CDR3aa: ASSLGARQGTTGELF
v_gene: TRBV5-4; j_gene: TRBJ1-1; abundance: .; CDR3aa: ASSLAGGGDTEAF
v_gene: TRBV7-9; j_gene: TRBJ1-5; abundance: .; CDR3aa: ASSLSRGNQPQH
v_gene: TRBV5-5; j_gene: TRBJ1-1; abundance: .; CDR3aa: ASSSLGTVNTEAF
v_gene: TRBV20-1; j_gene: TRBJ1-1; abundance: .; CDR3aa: SASKGTGMNTEAF
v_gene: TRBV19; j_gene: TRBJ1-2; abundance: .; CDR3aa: ASSIDIAGYGYT
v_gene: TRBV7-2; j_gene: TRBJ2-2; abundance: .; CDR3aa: ASSEVGVARTGELF
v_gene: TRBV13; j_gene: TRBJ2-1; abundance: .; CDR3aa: ASSQYLGQGGDEQF
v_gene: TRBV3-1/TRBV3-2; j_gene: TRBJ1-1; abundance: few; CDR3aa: ASSLQGTNTEAF
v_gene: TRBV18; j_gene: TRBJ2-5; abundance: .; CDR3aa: ASSPPVRNRVETQY
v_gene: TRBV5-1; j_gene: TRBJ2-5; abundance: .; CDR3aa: ASSSRAGAQETQY
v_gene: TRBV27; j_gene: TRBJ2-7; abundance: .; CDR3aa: ASSYTGQYEQY
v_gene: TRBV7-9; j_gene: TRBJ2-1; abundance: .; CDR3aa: ASSSRPRSSYNEQF
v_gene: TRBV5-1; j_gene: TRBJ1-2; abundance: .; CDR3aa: ASSPGLREHYGYT
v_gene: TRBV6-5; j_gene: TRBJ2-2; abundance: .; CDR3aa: ASSSGNTGELF
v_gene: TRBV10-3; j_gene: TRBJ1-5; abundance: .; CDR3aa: AIRKNGQGDQPQH
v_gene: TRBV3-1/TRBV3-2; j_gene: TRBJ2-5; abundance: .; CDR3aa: ASSQTEWETQY
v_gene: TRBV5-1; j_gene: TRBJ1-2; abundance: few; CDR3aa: ASSFGGELLYGYT
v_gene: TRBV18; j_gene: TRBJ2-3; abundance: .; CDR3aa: ASSHGTSGGRTDTQY
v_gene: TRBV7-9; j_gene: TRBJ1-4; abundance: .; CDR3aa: ASSATGTGSSEKLF
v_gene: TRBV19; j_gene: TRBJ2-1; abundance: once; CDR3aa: ASSIVLAGSNEQF
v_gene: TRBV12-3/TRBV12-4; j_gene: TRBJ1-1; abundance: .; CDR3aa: ASSFRGGAEAF
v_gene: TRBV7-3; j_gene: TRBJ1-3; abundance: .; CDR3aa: ASSLSGSGNTIY
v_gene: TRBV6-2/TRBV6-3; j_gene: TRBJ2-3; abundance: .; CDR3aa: ASSYFWDRGADTQY
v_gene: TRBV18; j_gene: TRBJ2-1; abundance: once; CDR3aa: ASSPDSGSSYNEQF
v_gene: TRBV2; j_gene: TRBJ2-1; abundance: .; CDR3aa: ASSETGSDEQF
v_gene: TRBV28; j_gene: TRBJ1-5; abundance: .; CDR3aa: ASRQGTGGLSNQPQH
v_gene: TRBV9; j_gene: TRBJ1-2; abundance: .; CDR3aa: ASSGGQGNYGYT
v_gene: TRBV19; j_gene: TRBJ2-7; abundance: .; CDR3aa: ASSIAPRTHYEQY
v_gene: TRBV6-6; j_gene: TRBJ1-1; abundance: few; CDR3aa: ASSRVNTEAF
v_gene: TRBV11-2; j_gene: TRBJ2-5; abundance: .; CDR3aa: ASSADSLGTQY